Sequencing of this T cell receptor beta chain was carried out in a study of blood T cell repertoires in COVID-19. Only in-frame clones appear in the TCRdb table, and some are missing; sequencing was by immunoSEQ multiplex PCR. The repertoire holds hundreds of thousands of clones, with about four fifths as singletons. This CDR3 region has 13 residues. Germline lookup yields CDR1 MNHEY and CDR2 SVGEGT. Trimming left V 4 bases short and J 0 bases short, with 7 bases between. The sample taken for sequencing was peripheral blood. This TCR was recovered from a woman aged 50 to 65 who had recovered from COVID-19. V gene TRBV6-2 or TRBV6-3 combines with J gene TRBJ2-7; D unresolved. The CDR3, as DNA: TGTGCCAGCAGTTTCCCATCCTCCTACGAGCAGTACTTC. It specifies CASSFPSSYEQYF.